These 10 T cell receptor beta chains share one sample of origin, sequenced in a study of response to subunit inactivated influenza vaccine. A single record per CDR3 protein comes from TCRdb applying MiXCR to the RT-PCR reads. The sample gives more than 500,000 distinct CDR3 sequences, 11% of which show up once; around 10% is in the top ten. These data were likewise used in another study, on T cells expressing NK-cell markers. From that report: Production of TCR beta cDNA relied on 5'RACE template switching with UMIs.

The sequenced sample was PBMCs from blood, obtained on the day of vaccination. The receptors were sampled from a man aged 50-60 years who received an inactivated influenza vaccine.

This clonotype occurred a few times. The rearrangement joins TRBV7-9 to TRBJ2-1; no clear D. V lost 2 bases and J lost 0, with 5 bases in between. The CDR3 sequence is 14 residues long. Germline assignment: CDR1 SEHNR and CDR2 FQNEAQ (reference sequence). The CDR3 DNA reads TGTGCCAGCAGCTTAAAAAGCTCCTACAATGAGCAGTTCTTC. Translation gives CASSLKSSYNEQFF.

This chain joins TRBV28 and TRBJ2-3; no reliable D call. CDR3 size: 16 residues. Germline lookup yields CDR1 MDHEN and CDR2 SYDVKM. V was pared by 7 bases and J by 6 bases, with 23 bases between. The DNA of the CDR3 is TGTGCCAGCACCCTCCGGAACCATCCGAAGTCGGATACGCAGTATTTT. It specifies CASTLRNHPKSDTQYF.

CDR3 loop: CASSLAPRERGAYEQYF. Written as DNA, the CDR3 is TGCGCCAGCAGCTTGGCCCCCAGGGAGCGGGGGGCCTACGAGCAGTACTTC. The chain joins TRBV5-1 to TRBJ2-7; 9 positions match TRBD2. The CDR3 is 17 residues long. V shed 0 bases and J 2 bases; nucleotides not matched to a gene: 9. Per the germline V gene, CDR1 is SGHRS and CDR2 is YFSETQ.

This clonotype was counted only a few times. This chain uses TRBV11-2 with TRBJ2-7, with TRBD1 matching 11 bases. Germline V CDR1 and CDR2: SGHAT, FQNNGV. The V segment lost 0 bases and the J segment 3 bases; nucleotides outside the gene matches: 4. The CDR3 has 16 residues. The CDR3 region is CASSLDAGQGVYEQYF. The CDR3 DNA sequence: TGTGCCAGCAGCTTAGACGCGGGACAGGGGGTCTACGAGCAGTACTTC.

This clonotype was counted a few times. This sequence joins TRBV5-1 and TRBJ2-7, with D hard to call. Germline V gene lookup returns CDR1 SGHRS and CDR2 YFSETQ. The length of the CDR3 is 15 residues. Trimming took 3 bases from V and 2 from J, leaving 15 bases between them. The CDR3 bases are TGCGCCAGCAGCTGGAATAAGGGCCTCACCTACGAGCAGTACTTC. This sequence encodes CASSWNKGLTYEQYF.

The CDR3 region is CASSLSGGRALETQYF. The DNA of the CDR3 is TGTGCCAGCAGCTTAAGCGGCGGGAGGGCCTTGGAGACCCAGTACTTC. This chain links TRBV7-3 with TRBJ2-5, with 9 bases fitting TRBD2. The J segment lost 5 bases and the V segment lost 1 base, leaving 8 bases of the junction unmatched. Germline-derived CDR1 and CDR2 are SGHTA and FQGTGA. This CDR3 is 16 amino acids long.

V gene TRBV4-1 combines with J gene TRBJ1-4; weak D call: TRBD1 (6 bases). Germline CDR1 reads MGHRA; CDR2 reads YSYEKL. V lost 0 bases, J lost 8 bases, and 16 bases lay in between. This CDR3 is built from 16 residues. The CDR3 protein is CASSQDRGGEGEKLFF. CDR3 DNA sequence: TGCGCCAGCAGCCAAGATAGGGGGGGGGAGGGCGAAAAACTGTTTTTT.

CDR3 bases: TGTGCCAGCAGCTTAGTTGGGGCAGGGGAGTTCTTC. It yields the protein CASSLVGAGEFF. The J gene is TRBJ2-1, the V gene TRBV7-9; perhaps TRBD1 as D (6 bases). V was clipped by 1 base and J by 14 bases, with 12 bases between them. Germline V CDR1 and CDR2: SEHNR, FQNEAQ (reference sequence). The CDR3 length is 12 residues.

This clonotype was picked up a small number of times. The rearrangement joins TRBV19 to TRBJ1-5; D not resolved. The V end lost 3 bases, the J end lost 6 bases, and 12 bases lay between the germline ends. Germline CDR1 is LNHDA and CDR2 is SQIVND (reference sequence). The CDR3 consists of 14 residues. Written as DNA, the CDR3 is TGTGCCAGTAGTATTTGGGCAGTCGGTCAGCCCCAGCATTTT. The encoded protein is CASSIWAVGQPQHF.

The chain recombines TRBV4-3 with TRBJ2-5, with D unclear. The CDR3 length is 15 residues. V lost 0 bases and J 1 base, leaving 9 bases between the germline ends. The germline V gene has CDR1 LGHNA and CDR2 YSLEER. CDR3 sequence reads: CASSQEAAVQETQYF. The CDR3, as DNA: TGCGCCAGCAGCCAAGAGGCTGCGGTCCAAGAGACCCAGTACTTC.